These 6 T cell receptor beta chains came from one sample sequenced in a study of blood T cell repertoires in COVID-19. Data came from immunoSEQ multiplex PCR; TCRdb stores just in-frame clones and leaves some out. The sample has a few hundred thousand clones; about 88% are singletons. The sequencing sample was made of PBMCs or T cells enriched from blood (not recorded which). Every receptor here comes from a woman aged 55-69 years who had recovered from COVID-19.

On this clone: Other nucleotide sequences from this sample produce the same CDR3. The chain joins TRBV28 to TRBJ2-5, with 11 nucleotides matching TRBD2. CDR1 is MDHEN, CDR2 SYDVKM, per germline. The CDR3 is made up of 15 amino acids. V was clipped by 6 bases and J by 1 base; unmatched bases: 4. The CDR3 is CASSLSGGVQETQYF. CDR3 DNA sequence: TGTGCCAGCAGCCTTAGCGGGGGGGTCCAAGAGACCCAGTACTTC.

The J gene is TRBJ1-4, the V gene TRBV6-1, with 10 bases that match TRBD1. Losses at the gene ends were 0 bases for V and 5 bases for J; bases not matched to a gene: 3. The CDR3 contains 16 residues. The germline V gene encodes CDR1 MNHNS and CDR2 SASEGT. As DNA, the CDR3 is TGTGCCAGCAGTGAAGCGCCGGGACAGGGGAATGAAAAACTGTTTTTT. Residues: CASSEAPGQGNEKLFF.

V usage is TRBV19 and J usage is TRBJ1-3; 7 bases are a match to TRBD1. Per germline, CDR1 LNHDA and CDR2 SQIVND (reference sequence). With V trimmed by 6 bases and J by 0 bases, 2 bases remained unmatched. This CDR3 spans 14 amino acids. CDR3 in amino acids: CASSWTGSGNTIYF. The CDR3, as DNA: TGTGCCAGTAGCTGGACAGGCTCTGGAAACACCATATATTTT. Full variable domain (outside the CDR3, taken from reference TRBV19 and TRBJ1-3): DGGITQSPKYLFRKEGQNVTLSCEQNLNHDAMYWYRQDPGQGLRLIYYSQIVNDFQKGDIAEGYSVSREKKESFPLTVTSAQKNPTAFYLCASSWTGSGNTIYFGEGSWLTVV.

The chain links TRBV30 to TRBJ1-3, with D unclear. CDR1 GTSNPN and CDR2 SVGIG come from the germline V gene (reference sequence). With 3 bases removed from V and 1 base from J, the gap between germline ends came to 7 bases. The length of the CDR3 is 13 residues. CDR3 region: CAWSQTSGNTIYF. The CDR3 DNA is TGTGCCTGGAGCCAGACATCTGGAAACACCATATATTTT.

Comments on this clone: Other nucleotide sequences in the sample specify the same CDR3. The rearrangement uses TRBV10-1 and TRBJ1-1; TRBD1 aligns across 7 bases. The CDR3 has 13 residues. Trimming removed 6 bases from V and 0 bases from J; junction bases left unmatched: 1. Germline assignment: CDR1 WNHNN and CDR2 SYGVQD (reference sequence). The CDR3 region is CASRQGMNTEAFF. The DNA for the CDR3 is TGCGCCAGCAGACAGGGGATGAACACTGAAGCTTTCTTT.

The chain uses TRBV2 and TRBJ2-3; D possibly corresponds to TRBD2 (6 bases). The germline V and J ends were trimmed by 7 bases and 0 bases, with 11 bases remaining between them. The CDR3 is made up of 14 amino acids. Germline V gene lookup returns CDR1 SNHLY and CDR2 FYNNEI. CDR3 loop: CASTRGYSTDTQYF. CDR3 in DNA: TGTGCCAGCACCCGGGGGTACAGCACAGATACGCAGTATTTT.